This is a list of T cell receptor beta chains from one sample in a study of T-cell reconstitution after alpha-beta-depleted transplantation in children. TCRdb reprocessed the PCR reads with MiXCR, giving one entry per CDR3 protein. The sample yields fewer than 700,000 distinct CDR3 sequences, 10% to 15% seen once. Here the sequenced sample was PBMCs, mostly from graft donor cells, taken 360 days after TCRalphabeta/CD19-depleted stem cell transplant. Receptors originate from a male patient between 5 and 17 years old who had a stem cell transplant for acute myeloid leukemia, so the T cells may come from the graft donor. Both conserved end residues are trimmed from each CDR3. Fields, in order: V gene, J gene, D gene, clone size, CDR3 length, CDR3 protein. D genes are given only for firm matches. Clone sizes are shown as once, few, many or a size class.

V: TRBV5-1
J: TRBJ2-7
D: TRBD2
size: few
length: 13
CDR3: ASSLDGLATHEQY

V: TRBV28
J: TRBJ2-1
D: TRBD2
size: many
length: 16
CDR3: ASSLYLATSGSRDEQF

V: TRBV5-1
J: TRBJ2-1
D: TRBD2
size: many
length: 12
CDR3: ASSQLWGGDEQF

V: TRBV6-1
J: TRBJ2-3
D: TRBD2
size: few
length: 14
CDR3: ASSPGLAGKRDTQY

V: TRBV5-1
J: TRBJ2-6
D: TRBD1
size: many
length: 15
CDR3: ASSLQGASSGANVLT

V: TRBV21-1
J: TRBJ2-5
D: NA
size: many
length: 16
CDR3: ASSSPGLAGGEGETQY

V: TRBV20-1
J: TRBJ2-4
D: NA
size: few
length: 16
CDR3: SARGLQPWGETKNIQY

V: TRBV5-1
J: TRBJ2-7
D: NA
size: few
length: 14
CDR3: ASSFSSPAFSYEQY

V: TRBV6-5
J: TRBJ2-5
D: TRBD2
size: few
length: 14
CDR3: ASSYVLAGGEETQY

V: TRBV12-3/TRBV12-4
J: TRBJ2-1
D: TRBD2
size: many
length: 14
CDR3: ASSLPGTSETDEQF